Included here is one T cell receptor beta chain sequence, with context. The antigen is not known. This sample is part of a study of graft-versus-host responses after intestinal transplantation. Study background: Transplants were multivisceral, liver-intestinal, or isolated intestinal. Anti-thymocyte globulin was used for induction in all recipients, who then took tacrolimus and steroids for roughly 3 years. Overall study findings and caveats: GvH clones appeared in recipient marrow, some first in ileum or blood.

The data were produced by immunoSEQ multiplex PCR, yet TCRdb's version contains in-frame clones alone and is incomplete. The table has roughly 99,000 clones, around 92% seen once; the top ten hold approximately 0.07%. Looked up from germline, CDR1 is GTSNPN and CDR2 is SVGIG (reference sequence). After removal of 2 bases from V and 7 bases from J, the junction contained 4 bases not matched to a gene. The CDR3 spans 12 residues. This specimen was unstimulated CD8+ T cells sorted from spleen or lymph node cells, taken before transplant. The chain combines TRBV30 with TRBJ2-7, with 8 bases aligning to TRBD1. The sequence was collected from a human donor who was the organ donor for an intestinal transplant. The CDR3 loop reads CAWSSQGGEQYF. CDR3 DNA: TGTGCCTGGAGTTCACAGGGGGGAGAGCAGTACTTC.